This T cell receptor beta chain was retrieved from a study of cytomegalovirus exposure and HLA in healthy donors. Study-level points and caveats: In an earlier analysis, productive rearrangement rates for most beta V segments clustered near 87% or 30%.

Remarks on this clone: The target antigen is unknown.

The CDR3 loop spans 12 amino acids. CDR1 is SQVTM and CDR2 is ANQGSEA in the germline V gene. The trim removed 6 bases at V and 1 base at J, leaving 1 base unmatched. The PCR contained 60 Vbeta and 13 Jbeta primers. TCRdb's copy holds only in-frame clones and misses some; the assay was immunoSEQ multiplex PCR. The sample comprises more than 95,000 clones, 70% to 90% of which are singletons, and 15% to 25% rests with the top ten. The chain has TRBV29-1 and TRBJ1-1; TRBD1 agrees at 8 bases. Material: PBMCs. The clonotype comes from a man aged 18 to 35 in good health and CMV-seropositive. This CDR3 is CSVGTGNTEAFF. The CDR3 DNA is TGCAGCGTAGGGACAGGGAACACTGAAGCTTTCTTT. Full variable domain (outside the CDR3, taken from reference TRBV29-1 and TRBJ1-1): SAVISQKPSRDICQRGTSLTIQCQVDSQVTMMFWYRQQPGQSLTLIATANQGSEATYESGFVIDKFPISRPNLTFSTLTVSNMSPEDSSIYLCSVGTGNTEAFFGQGTRLTVV.